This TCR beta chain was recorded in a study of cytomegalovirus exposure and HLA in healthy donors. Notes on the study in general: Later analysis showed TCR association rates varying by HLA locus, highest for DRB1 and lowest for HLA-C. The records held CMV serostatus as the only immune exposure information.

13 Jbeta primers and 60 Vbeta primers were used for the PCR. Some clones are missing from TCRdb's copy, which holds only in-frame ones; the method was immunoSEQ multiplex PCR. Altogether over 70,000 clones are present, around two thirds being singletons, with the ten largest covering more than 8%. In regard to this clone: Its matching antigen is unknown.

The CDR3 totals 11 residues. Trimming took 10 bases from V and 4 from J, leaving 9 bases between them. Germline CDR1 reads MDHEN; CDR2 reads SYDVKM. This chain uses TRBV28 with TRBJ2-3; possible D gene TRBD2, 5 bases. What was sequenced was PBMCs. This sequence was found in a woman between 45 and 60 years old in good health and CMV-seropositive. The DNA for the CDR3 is TGTGCCACACAGAGGGCAGATACGCAGTATTTT. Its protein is CATQRADTQYF.